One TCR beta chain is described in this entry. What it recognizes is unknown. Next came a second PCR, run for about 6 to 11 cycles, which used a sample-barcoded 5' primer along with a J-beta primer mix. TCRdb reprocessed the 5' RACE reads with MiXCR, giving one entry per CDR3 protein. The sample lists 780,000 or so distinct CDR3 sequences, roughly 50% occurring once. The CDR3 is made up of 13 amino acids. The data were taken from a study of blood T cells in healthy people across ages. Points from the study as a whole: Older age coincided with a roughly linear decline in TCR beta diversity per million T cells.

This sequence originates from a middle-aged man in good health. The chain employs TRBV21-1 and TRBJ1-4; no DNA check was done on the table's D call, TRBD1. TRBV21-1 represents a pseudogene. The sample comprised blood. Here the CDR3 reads CASSKGGDEKLFF. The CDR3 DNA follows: TGTGCCAGCAGCAAAGGAGGGGACGAAAAACTGTTTTTT.